The following is a T cell receptor beta chain sequence with its context. This CDR3 has 15 residues. The V end was cut by 0 bases, the J end by 6 bases, with 13 bases between. Germline CDR1 reads SGDLS; CDR2 reads YYNGEE. This record comes from a study of T cell changes during pregnancy in multiple sclerosis. The repertoire was sequenced with immunoSEQ multiplex PCR; TCRdb's copy has only in-frame clones and lacks some. The sample carries tens of thousands of clones, approximately 95% recorded once. This chain uses TRBV9 with TRBJ2-1; D may be TRBD2 (7 bases). This receptor was taken from a female donor with multiple sclerosis, enrolled in a pregnancy study. This specimen consisted of peripheral blood, obtained in the first trimester of pregnancy. The CDR3 loop is CASSVEGGAGNEQFF. CDR3 DNA sequence: TGTGCCAGCAGCGTAGAGGGGGGGGCAGGCAATGAGCAGTTCTTC. The entire variable domain, with the rest obtained from reference TRBV9 and TRBJ2-1, is as follows: DSGVTQTPKHLITATGQRVTLRCSPRSGDLSVYWYQQSLDQGLQFLIQYYNGEERAKGNILERFSAQQFPDLHSELNLSSLELGDSALYFCASSVEGGAGNEQFFGPGTRLTVL.